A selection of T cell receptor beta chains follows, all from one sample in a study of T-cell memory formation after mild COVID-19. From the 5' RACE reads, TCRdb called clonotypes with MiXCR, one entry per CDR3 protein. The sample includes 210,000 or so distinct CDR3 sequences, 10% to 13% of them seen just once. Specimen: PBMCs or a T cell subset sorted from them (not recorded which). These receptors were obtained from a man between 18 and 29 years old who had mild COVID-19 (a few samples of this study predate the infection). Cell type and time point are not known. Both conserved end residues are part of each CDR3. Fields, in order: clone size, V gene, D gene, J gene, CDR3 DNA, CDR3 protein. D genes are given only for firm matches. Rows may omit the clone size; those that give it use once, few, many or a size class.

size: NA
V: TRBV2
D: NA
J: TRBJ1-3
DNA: TGTGCCAGCAGTGAAGCGGGAGCGAGCTCTGGAAACACCATATATTTT
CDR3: CASSEAGASSGNTIYF

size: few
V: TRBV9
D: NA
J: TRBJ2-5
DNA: TGTGCCAGCAGCGTAGCTGGAGGAAACCAAGAGACCCAGTACTTC
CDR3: CASSVAGGNQETQYF

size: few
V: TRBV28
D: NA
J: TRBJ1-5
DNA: TGTGCCAGCAGTTCCCCCGAAAGGATGGGGCCCCAGCATTTT
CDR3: CASSSPERMGPQHF

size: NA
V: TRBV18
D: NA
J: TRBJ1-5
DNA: TGTGCCAGCACACCTCTGCAGAAAGATCAGCCCCAGCATTTT
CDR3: CASTPLQKDQPQHF

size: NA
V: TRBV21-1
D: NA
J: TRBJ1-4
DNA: TGTGCCAGCAGCGATCAGGGAGGATTGGTCGGTGAAAAACTGTTTTTT
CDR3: CASSDQGGLVGEKLFF

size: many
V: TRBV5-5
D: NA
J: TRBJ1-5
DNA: TGTGCCAGCAGCTTGGGGGACCGGAATCAGCCCCAGCATTTT
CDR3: CASSLGDRNQPQHF

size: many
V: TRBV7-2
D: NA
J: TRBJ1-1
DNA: TGTGCCAGCAGCCCACGCAGGATGAACACTGAAGCTTTCTTT
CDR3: CASSPRRMNTEAFF

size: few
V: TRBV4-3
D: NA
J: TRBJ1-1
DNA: TGCGCCAGCGCCTGGGGGGTTGACACTGAAGCTTTCTTT
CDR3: CASAWGVDTEAFF

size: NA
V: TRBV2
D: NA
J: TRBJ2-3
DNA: TGTGCCAGCAGCAAGGGTTTCGGCACAGATACGCAGTATTTT
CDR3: CASSKGFGTDTQYF

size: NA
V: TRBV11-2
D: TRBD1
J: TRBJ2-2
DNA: TGTGCCAGCAGCTTAGTTGCAGGGGGCGGCGGGGAGCTGTTTTTT
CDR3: CASSLVAGGGGELFF

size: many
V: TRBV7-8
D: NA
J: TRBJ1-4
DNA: TGTGCCAGCAGCTCCTCGGATGCAACTTACGAAAAACTGTTTTTT
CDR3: CASSSSDATYEKLFF

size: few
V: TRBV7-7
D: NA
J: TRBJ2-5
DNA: TGTGCTAGCAGCTTATGGCGGGAAGAGACCCAGTACTTC
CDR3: CASSLWREETQYF

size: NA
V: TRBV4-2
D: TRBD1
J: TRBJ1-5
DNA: TGTGCCAGCAGCCACAACAGGGGGGATCAGCCCCAGCATTTT
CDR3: CASSHNRGDQPQHF

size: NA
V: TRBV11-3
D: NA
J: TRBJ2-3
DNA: TGTGCCAGCAGCGCCCTCACTAGTTCAGATACGCAGTATTTT
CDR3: CASSALTSSDTQYF

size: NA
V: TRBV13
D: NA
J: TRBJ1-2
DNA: TGTGCCAGCAGCCTACAACCGGTTCTTTATGAGAACACCTTC
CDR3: CASSLQPVLYENTF

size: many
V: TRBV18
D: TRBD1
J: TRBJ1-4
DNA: TGTGCCAGCTCACCTGGACAGGGTGGTGAAAAACTGTTTTTT
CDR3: CASSPGQGGEKLFF

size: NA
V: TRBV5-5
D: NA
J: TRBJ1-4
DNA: TGTGCCAGCAGCTCACCCAGAAGCGGTGAAAAACTGTTTTTT
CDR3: CASSSPRSGEKLFF

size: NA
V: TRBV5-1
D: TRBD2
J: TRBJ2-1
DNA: TGCGCCAGCAGCTTGTGGACTAGCGGGGGGGAGCAGTTCTTC
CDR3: CASSLWTSGGEQFF

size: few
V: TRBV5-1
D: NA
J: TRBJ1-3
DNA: TGCGCCAGCAGCTTAGGGTCACGGGCCGGAAACACCATATATTTT
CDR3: CASSLGSRAGNTIYF

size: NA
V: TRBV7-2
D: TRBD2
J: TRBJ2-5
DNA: TGTGCCAGCGGCGGGGGAGGGATCGAGACCCAGTACTTC
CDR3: CASGGGGIETQYF